The rows below give T cell receptor beta chains drawn from one sample of a study of blood T cell repertoires in COVID-19. Clones were sequenced by immunoSEQ multiplex PCR, and TCRdb holds only the in-frame ones, with some missing. The sample lists around 200,000 clones, under 90% occurring once. Source material: peripheral blood. The receptors stem from a man in his forties or fifties with acute or convalescent COVID-19. CDR3s include the opening cysteine and the closing phenylalanine or tryptophan. D genes are given only for firm matches. Some rows have no size entry. The others give once, few or many, or a class for an expanded clone.

11 TRBJ2-1 . . TRBV3-1/TRBV3-2 TGTGCCAGCAGCCAAACACATGAGCAGTTCTTC CASSQTHEQFF
13 TRBJ1-1 few . TRBV28 TGTGCCAGCAGTTTCCTCCGGAGCGCCGTAGCTTTCTTT CASSFLRSAVAFF
13 TRBJ1-5 once . TRBV2 TGTGCCAGCAGGCCAGAGGAGTATCAGCCCCAGCATTTT CASRPEEYQPQHF
14 TRBJ1-3 . . TRBV11-2 TGTGCCAGCAGCTCAGGACAGAGCGGAAACACCATATATTTT CASSSGQSGNTIYF
13 TRBJ1-6 few . TRBV19 TGTGCCAGTAGTACCACAGTTAATTCACCCCTCCACTTT CASSTTVNSPLHF
14 TRBJ1-4 . . TRBV18 TGTGCCAGCTCCCGGGACACGGGGCCTCAGAAACTGTTTTTT CASSRDTGPQKLFF
14 TRBJ1-2 . . TRBV29-1 TGCAGCGTTCCATTTCAGGATCAGTTCTATGGCTACACCTTC CSVPFQDQFYGYTF
13 TRBJ1-1 . . TRBV27 TGTGCCAGCAGTTTAACCAGGGTCGCTGAAGCTTTCTTT CASSLTRVAEAFF
14 TRBJ1-1 . . TRBV7-2 TGTGCCAGCAGCTTAGCGGAGTCTTACACTGAAGCTTTCTTT CASSLAESYTEAFF
19 TRBJ2-3 few TRBD2 TRBV5-1 TGCGCCAGCAGCTTGGCCGGGACTAGCGGGGCGACGAACACAGATACGCAGTATTTT CASSLAGTSGATNTDTQYF
13 TRBJ1-1 . . TRBV6-5 TGTGCCAGCAGTCGACAGAGGAACACTGAAGCTTTCTTT CASSRQRNTEAFF
14 TRBJ1-2 . TRBD1 TRBV27 TGTGCCAGCAGTTTAGGGACAGGCAACTATGGCTACACCTTC CASSLGTGNYGYTF
15 TRBJ1-2 . . TRBV7-2 TGTGCCAGCAGCTGGGCTTGGGGGGGAAGCAATGGCTACACCTTC CASSWAWGGSNGYTF
16 TRBJ2-7 . TRBD2 TRBV3-1/TRBV3-2 TGTGCCAGCAGCCAAGGGGGGACTAGCGGCTCCTACGAGCAGTACTTC CASSQGGTSGSYEQYF
11 TRBJ2-3 . . TRBV5-1 TGCGCCAGCAGAGCGGAGGATACGCAGTATTTT CASRAEDTQYF
16 TRBJ2-2 few . TRBV7-9 TGTGCCAGCAGGGATCGTTTCAGGGAAAGCACCGGGGAGCTGTTTTTT CASRDRFRESTGELFF